The clone carrying this T cell receptor beta chain was picked up a small number of times. These data are taken from a study of T cells of healthy individuals. In TCRdb, the 5' RACE reads were re-called with MiXCR into one record per CDR3 protein. The repertoire consists of 63,000 or so distinct CDR3 sequences, with roughly 17% occurring once and the leading ten covering around 5.1%. V was clipped by 5 bases and J by 0 bases; unmatched bases: 12. Germline loops: CDR1 MNHEY, CDR2 SVGAGI. This CDR3 region has 19 residues. The J gene is TRBJ2-6, the V gene TRBV6-5, with 8 bases identical to TRBD1. The receptor's source is a human donor in good health. The CDR3 protein is CASSPNRGSLVSGANVLTF. The CDR3 DNA reads TGTGCCAGCAGTCCAAACAGGGGGAGTTTGGTCTCTGGGGCCAACGTCCTGACTTTC.